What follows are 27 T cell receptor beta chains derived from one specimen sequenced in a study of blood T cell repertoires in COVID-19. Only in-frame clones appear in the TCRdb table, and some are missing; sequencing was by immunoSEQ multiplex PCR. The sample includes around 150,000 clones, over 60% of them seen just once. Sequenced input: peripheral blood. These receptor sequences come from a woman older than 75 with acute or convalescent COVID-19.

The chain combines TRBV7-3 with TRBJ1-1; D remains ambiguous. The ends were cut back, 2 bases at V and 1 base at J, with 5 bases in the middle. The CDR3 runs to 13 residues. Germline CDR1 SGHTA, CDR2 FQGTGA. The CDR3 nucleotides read TGTGCCAGCAGCTTATACACGAACACTGAAGCTTTCTTT. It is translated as CASSLYTNTEAFF.

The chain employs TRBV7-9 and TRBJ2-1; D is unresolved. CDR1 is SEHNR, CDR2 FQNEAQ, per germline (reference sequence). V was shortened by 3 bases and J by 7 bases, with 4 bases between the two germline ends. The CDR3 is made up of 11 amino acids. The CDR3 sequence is CASSFPNEQFF. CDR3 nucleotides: TGTGCCAGCAGCTTTCCGAATGAGCAGTTCTTC.

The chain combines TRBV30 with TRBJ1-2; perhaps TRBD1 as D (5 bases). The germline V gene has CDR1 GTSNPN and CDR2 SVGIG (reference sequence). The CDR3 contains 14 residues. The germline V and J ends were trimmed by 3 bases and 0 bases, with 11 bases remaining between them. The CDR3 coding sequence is TGTGCCTGGAGGGCGGGGGAAGCTAACTATGGCTACACCTTC. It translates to CAWRAGEANYGYTF.

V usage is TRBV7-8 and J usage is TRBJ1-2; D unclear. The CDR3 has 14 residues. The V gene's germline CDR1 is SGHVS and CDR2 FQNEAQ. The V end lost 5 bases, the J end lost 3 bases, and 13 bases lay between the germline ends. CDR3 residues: CASSQTEFDYGYTF. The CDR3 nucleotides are TGTGCCAGCAGCCAAACGGAGTTCGACTATGGCTACACCTTC.

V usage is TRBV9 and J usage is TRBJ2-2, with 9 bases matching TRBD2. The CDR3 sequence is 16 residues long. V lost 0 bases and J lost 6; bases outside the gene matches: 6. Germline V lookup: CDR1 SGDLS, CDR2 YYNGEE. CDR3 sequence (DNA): TGTGCCAGCAGCGTAGGGGTAGCGGGGGATGCCGGGGAGCTGTTTTTT. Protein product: CASSVGVAGDAGELFF.

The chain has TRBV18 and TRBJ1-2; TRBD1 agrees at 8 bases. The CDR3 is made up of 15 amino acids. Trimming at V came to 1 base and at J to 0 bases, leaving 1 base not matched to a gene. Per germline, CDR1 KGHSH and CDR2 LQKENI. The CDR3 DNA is TGTGCCAGCTCACCACGGACAGGGTCTAACTATGGCTACACCTTC. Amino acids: CASSPRTGSNYGYTF. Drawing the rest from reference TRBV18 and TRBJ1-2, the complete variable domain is NAGVMQNPRHLVRRRGQEARLRCSPMKGHSHVYWYRQLPEEGLKFMVYLQKENIIDESGMPKERFSAEFPKEGPSILRIQQVVRGDSAAYFCASSPRTGSNYGYTFGSGTRLTVV.

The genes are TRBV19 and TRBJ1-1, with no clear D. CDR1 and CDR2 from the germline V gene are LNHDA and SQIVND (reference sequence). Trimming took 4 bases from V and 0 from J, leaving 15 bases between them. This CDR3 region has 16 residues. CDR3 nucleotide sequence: TGTGCCAGTAGTAATTTCGGGAATTGGGTGAACACTGAAGCTTTCTTT. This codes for CASSNFGNWVNTEAFF.

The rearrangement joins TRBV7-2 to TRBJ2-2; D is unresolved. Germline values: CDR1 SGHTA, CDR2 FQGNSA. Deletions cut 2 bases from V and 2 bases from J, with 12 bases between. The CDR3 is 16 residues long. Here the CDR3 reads CASSLLMLLNTGELFF. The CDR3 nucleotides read TGTGCCAGCAGCTTATTGATGCTCCTAAACACCGGGGAGCTGTTTTTT.

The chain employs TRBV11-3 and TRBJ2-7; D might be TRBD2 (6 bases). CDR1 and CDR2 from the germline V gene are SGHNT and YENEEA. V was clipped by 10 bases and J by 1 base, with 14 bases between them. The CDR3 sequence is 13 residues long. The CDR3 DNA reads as TGTGCCAAGCCCGGGACTGGGTCCTACGAGCAGTACTTC. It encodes CAKPGTGSYEQYF.

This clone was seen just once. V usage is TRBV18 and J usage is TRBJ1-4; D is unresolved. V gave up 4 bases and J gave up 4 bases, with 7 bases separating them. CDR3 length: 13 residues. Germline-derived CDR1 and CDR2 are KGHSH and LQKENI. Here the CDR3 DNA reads TGTGCCAGCTCACGAGGGATTAATGAAAAACTGTTTTTT. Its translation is CASSRGINEKLFF.

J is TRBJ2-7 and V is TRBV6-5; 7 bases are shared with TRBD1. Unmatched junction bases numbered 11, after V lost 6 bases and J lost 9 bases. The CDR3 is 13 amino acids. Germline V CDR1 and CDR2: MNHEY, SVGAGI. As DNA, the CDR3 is TGTGCCAGCAGACGGGACAGTGAATTTTTGCAGTACTTC. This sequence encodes CASRRDSEFLQYF.

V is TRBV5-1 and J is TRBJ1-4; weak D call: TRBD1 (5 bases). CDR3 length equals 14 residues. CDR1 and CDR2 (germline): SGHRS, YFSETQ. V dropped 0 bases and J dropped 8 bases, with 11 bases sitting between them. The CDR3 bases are TGCGCCAGCAGCTTGGTTGGAGGGGACGAAAAACTGTTTTTT. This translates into CASSLVGGDEKLFF.

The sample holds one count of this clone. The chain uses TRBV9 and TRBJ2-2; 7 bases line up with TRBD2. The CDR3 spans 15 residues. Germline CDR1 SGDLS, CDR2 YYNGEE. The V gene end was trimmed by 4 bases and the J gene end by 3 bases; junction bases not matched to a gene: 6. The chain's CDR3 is CASSTGTTYTGELFF. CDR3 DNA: TGTGCCAGCAGCACCGGGACTACCTACACCGGGGAGCTGTTTTTT.

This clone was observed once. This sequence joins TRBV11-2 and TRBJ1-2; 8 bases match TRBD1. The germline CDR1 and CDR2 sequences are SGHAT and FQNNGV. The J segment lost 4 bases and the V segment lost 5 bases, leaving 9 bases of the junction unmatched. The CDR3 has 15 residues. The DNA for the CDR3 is TGTGCCAGCAGCCTCCAACCGGGACAGGTCTATGGCTACACCTTC. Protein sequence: CASSLQPGQVYGYTF.

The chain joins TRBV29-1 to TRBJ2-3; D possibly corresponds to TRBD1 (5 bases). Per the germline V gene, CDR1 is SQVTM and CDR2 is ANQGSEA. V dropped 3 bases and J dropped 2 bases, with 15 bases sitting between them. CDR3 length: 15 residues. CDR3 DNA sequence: TGCAGCGTTGATACAGGTCTTATAAACACAGATACGCAGTATTTT. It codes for CSVDTGLINTDTQYF.

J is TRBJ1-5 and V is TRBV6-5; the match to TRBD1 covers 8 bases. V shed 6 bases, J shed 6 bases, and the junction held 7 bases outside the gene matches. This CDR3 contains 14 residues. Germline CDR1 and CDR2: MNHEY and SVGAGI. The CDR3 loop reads CASRSAGGVQPQHF. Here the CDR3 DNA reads TGTGCCAGCAGATCGGCAGGGGGCGTTCAGCCCCAGCATTTT.

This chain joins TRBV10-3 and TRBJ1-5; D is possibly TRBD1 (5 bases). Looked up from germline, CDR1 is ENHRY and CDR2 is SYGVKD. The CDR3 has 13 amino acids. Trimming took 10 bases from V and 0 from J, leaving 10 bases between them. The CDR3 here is CATQDISNQPQHF. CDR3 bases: TGTGCCACACAGGACATTAGCAATCAGCCCCAGCATTTT.

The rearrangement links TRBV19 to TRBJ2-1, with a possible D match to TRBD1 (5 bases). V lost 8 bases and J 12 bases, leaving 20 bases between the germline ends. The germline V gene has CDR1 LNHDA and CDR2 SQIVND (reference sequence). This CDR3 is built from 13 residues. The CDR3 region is CASQGAAWAVQFF. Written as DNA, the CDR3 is TGTGCCAGTCAAGGGGCCGCTTGGGCGGTGCAGTTCTTC.

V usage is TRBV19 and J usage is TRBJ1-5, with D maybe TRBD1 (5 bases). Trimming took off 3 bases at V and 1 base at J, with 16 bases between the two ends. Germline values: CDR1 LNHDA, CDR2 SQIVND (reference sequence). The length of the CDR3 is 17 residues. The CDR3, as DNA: TGTGCCAGTAGTATTCAACTGGGGGGATGGAGCAATCAGCCCCAGCATTTT. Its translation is CASSIQLGGWSNQPQHF.

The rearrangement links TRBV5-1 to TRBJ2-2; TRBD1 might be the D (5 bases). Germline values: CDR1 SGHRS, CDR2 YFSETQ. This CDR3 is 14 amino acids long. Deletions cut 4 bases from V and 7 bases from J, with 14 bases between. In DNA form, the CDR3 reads TGCGCCAGCAGCCTTTTAAGGGGTATCGGGGAGCTGTTTTTT. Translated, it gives CASSLLRGIGELFF.

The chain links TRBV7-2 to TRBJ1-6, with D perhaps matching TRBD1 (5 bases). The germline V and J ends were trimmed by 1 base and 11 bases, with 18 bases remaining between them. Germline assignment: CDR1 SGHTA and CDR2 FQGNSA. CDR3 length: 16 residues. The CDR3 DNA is TGTGCCAGCAGCTTAGATCCCCCAGGGTCGCCGACACCCCTCCACTTT. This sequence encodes CASSLDPPGSPTPLHF. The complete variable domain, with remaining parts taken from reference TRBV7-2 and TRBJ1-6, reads GAGVSQSPSNKVTEKGKDVELRCDPISGHTALYWYRQSLGQGLEFLIYFQGNSAPDKSGLPSDRFSAERTGGSVSTLTIQRTQQEDSAVYLCASSLDPPGSPTPLHFGNGTRLTVT.

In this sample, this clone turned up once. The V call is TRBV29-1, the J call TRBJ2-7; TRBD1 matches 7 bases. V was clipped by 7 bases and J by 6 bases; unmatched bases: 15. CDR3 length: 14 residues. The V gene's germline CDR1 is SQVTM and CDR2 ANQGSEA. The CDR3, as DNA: TGCAGCGCTATGGGACAGAACCCCCGGTCCGAGCAGTACTTC. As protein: CSAMGQNPRSEQYF.

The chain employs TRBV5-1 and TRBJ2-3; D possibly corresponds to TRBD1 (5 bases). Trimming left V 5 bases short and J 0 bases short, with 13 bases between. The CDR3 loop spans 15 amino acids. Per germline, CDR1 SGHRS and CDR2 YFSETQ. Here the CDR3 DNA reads TGCGCCAGCAGTAACGGTGGGGCTAGCACAGATACGCAGTATTTT. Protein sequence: CASSNGGASTDTQYF.

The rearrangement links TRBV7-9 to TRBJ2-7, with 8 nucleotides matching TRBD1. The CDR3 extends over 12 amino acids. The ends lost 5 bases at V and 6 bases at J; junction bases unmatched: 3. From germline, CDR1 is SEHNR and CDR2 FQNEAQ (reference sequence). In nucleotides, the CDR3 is TGTGCCAGCAGCCAACAGGGGGGCGAGCAGTACTTC. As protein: CASSQQGGEQYF. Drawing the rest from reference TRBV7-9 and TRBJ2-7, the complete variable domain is DTGVSQNPRHKITKRGQNVTFRCDPISEHNRLYWYRQTLGQGPEFLTYFQNEAQLEKSRLLSDRFSAERPKGSFSTLEIQRTEQGDSAMYLCASSQQGGEQYFGPGTRLTVT.

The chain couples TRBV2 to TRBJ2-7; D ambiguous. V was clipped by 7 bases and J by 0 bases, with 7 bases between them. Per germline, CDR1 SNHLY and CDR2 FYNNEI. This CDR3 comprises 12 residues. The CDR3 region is CASKRSSYEQYF. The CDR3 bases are TGTGCCAGCAAGCGAAGCTCCTACGAGCAGTACTTC.

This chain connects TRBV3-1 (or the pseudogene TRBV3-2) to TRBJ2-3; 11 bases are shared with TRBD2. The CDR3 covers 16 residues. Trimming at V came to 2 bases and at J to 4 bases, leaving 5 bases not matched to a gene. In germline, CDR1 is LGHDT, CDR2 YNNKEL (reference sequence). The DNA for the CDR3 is TGTGCCAGCAGCCAACTAACTAGCGGGAGTTCAGATACGCAGTATTTT. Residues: CASSQLTSGSSDTQYF.

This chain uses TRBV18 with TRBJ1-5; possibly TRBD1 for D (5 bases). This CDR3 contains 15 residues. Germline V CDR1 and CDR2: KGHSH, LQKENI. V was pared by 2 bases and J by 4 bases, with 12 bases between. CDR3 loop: CASSPSSGRNQPQHF. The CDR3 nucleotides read TGTGCCAGCTCACCATCATCAGGGAGGAATCAGCCCCAGCATTTT.